A selection of T cell receptor beta chains follows, all from one sample in a study of control samples from healthy donors and cancer patients. Sequencing used immunoSEQ multiplex PCR; TCRdb keeps in-frame clones, though not all of them. This table has about 130,000 clones, over 90% appearing once. Sequenced input: PBMCs. Receptors were obtained from a man aged 55-75 years with colorectal cancer. CDR3s include the opening cysteine and the closing phenylalanine or tryptophan. The D gene is left open where the match is weak. Size tells how often a clone was seen (once, few, many) or the class of an expanded clone, and some rows leave it out.

v_call	d_call	clone_size	j_call	cdr3_aa	cdr3_nt
TRBV10-3	TRBD1	NA	TRBJ1-6	CAIGPGTGISPLHF	TGTGCCATAGGACCCGGGACAGGGATCTCACCCCTCCACTTT
TRBV6-5	NA	NA	TRBJ2-5	CASSPWAGGRETQYF	TGTGCCAGCAGTCCCTGGGCCGGGGGGCGGGAGACCCAGTACTTC
TRBV5-5	TRBD1	NA	TRBJ2-4	CASSHWTGDKNIQYF	TGTGCCAGCAGCCACTGGACAGGGGACAAAAACATTCAGTACTTC
TRBV3-1/TRBV3-2	NA	NA	TRBJ2-2	CASTRNTGELFF	TGTGCCAGCACCCGGAATACCGGGGAGCTGTTTTTT
TRBV6-1	NA	NA	TRBJ1-5	CASSEPQFSNQPQHF	TGTGCCAGCAGTGAACCCCAGTTTAGCAATCAGCCCCAGCATTTT
TRBV5-1	TRBD1	NA	TRBJ2-3	CASSEGQGPTDTQYF	TGCGCCAGCAGCGAGGGACAGGGGCCAACAGATACGCAGTATTTT
TRBV19	NA	NA	TRBJ2-5	CASSIALGETQYF	TGTGCCAGTAGTATAGCATTGGGAGAGACCCAGTACTTC
TRBV7-9	TRBD1	NA	TRBJ2-1	CASSSRDRRYNEQFF	TGTGCCAGCAGCTCCCGGGACAGGAGATACAATGAGCAGTTCTTC
TRBV2	NA	NA	TRBJ1-2	CASKELDDGYTF	TGTGCCAGCAAGGAACTTGATGATGGCTACACCTTC
TRBV5-1	NA	NA	TRBJ2-7	CASSPGGIYEQYF	TGCGCCAGCAGCCCGGGGGGCATCTACGAGCAGTACTTC
TRBV5-1	NA	once	TRBJ1-5	CASSLAGGEGQPQHF	TGCGCCAGCAGCTTGGCTGGGGGGGAAGGCCAGCCCCAGCATTTT
TRBV24-1	NA	NA	TRBJ2-3	CATSDLADNTDTQYF	TGTGCCACCAGTGATTTAGCGGACAACACAGATACGCAGTATTTT
TRBV9	NA	NA	TRBJ2-2	CASSLYTGELFF	TGTGCCAGCAGCCTCTACACCGGGGAGCTGTTTTTT
TRBV19	NA	NA	TRBJ1-1	CASSIPGQGTEAFF	TGTGCCAGTAGTATTCCGGGACAAGGCACTGAAGCTTTCTTT
TRBV6-5	NA	NA	TRBJ1-6	CASRPQGTSPLHF	TGTGCCAGCAGACCCCAGGGCACTTCACCCCTCCACTTT
TRBV6-5	NA	NA	TRBJ1-6	CASSYSGQDNSPLHF	TGTGCCAGCAGTTACTCAGGACAAGATAATTCACCCCTCCACTTT
TRBV7-2	NA	NA	TRBJ2-3	CASSFGGPDTQYF	TGTGCCAGCAGCTTTGGGGGACCAGATACGCAGTATTTT
TRBV18	NA	NA	TRBJ2-1	CASSQVGGEQFF	TGTGCCAGCTCACAGGTCGGCGGTGAGCAGTTCTTC
TRBV28	TRBD1	once	TRBJ2-7	CASSSPGGQESYEQYF	TGTGCCAGCAGTTCTCCAGGTGGACAGGAGTCCTACGAGCAGTACTTC
TRBV6-4	NA	once	TRBJ1-4	CASSDGGPGAGRDEKLFF	TGTGCCAGCAGTGACGGGGGCCCAGGGGCAGGGCGTGATGAAAAACTGTTTTTT
TRBV4-1	NA	NA	TRBJ2-1	CASSQDRTVNEQFF	TGCGCCAGCAGCCAAGATAGGACAGTCAATGAGCAGTTCTTC
TRBV27	TRBD1	NA	TRBJ1-5	CASSSGTTGIGQPQHF	TGTGCCAGCAGTTCTGGAACGACAGGGATCGGCCAGCCCCAGCATTTT
TRBV15	NA	NA	TRBJ2-7	CATSRGGTSSYEQYF	TGTGCCACCAGCAGAGGCGGGACAAGCTCCTACGAGCAGTACTTC
TRBV25-1	NA	NA	TRBJ1-2	CASSEAANYGYTF	TGTGCCAGCAGTGAGGCAGCTAACTATGGCTACACCTTC
TRBV4-3	TRBD2	NA	TRBJ2-1	CASSQVELAGYNEQFF	TGCGCCAGCAGCCAAGTGGAACTAGCGGGTTACAATGAGCAGTTCTTC
TRBV19	NA	NA	TRBJ1-1	CASSMWHLEEAFF	TGTGCCAGCAGTATGTGGCACCTCGAAGAAGCTTTCTTT
TRBV18	NA	NA	TRBJ1-2	CASSPPDGGGNYGYTF	TGTGCCAGCTCACCACCCGACGGGGGCGGTAACTATGGCTACACCTTC
TRBV4-3	NA	NA	TRBJ2-6	CASSPGYFAGANVLTF	TGCGCCAGCAGCCCCGGGTATTTCGCTGGGGCCAACGTCCTGACTTTC
TRBV10-2	TRBD1	NA	TRBJ1-6	CARCDGRGVYSYNSPLHF	TGCGCCCGCTGTGACGGCAGGGGGGTCTACTCCTATAATTCACCCCTCCACTTT
TRBV7-6	NA	NA	TRBJ2-3	CASSQRPSGADTQYF	TGTGCCAGCAGCCAGCGCCCTTCGGGCGCAGATACGCAGTATTTT
TRBV10-2	NA	NA	TRBJ1-1	CASRETVNTEAFF	TGCGCCAGCAGAGAAACAGTGAACACTGAAGCTTTCTTT
TRBV11-2	TRBD1	NA	TRBJ1-1	CASSLGTGISTEAFF	TGTGCCAGCAGCTTAGGGACAGGGATAAGCACTGAAGCTTTCTTT
TRBV29-1	TRBD1	NA	TRBJ1-1	CSVEVTGGTEAFF	TGCAGCGTTGAAGTGACAGGGGGCACTGAAGCTTTCTTT
TRBV10-2	TRBD2	NA	TRBJ2-5	CASHFSGEETQYF	TGCGCCAGCCACTTTAGCGGGGAGGAGACCCAGTACTTC
TRBV30	NA	NA	TRBJ2-3	CAWSGSDTQYF	TGTGCCTGGAGTGGGTCAGATACGCAGTATTTT
TRBV19	NA	NA	TRBJ2-1	CASSISLLNEQFF	TGTGCCAGTAGTATTTCACTGCTCAATGAGCAGTTCTTC
TRBV5-4	NA	NA	TRBJ1-2	CASSPGDGFMSGYTF	TGTGCCAGCAGCCCCGGGGACGGATTCATGAGTGGCTACACCTTC
TRBV24-1	NA	NA	TRBJ2-7	CATSGRYEQYF	TGTGCCACCAGTGGGCGTTACGAGCAGTACTTC
TRBV12-3/TRBV12-4	NA	NA	TRBJ2-3	CASSLGEADTQYF	TGTGCCAGCAGTTTAGGGGAGGCGGATACGCAGTATTTT
TRBV6-5	NA	NA	TRBJ1-2	CASSPGRGAAYGYTF	TGTGCCAGCAGCCCCGGGCGGGGGGCGGCCTATGGCTACACCTTC
TRBV7-2	NA	NA	TRBJ1-2	CASSLDSRAGGYTF	TGTGCCAGCAGCTTAGACAGCAGGGCTGGTGGCTACACCTTC
TRBV7-9	TRBD1	NA	TRBJ1-5	CASSAGQGGFQPQHF	TGTGCCAGCAGCGCGGGACAGGGGGGATTTCAGCCCCAGCATTTT
TRBV27	TRBD2	NA	TRBJ2-2	CASTLTSGAGELFF	TGTGCCAGCACCTTGACTAGCGGGGCCGGGGAGCTGTTTTTT
TRBV7-8	TRBD1	NA	TRBJ2-5	CASSTRQGVEETQYF	TGTGCCAGCAGCACTCGACAGGGGGTGGAAGAGACCCAGTACTTC
TRBV6-2/TRBV6-3	NA	NA	TRBJ1-4	CASSYMGPNEKLFF	TGTGCCAGCAGTTACATGGGACCTAATGAAAAACTGTTTTTT
TRBV28	TRBD1	NA	TRBJ1-2	CASSLPTGQGNYGYTF	TGTGCCAGCAGTCTTCCCACGGGACAGGGAAACTATGGCTACACCTTC
TRBV6-5	TRBD1	NA	TRBJ1-3	CASSYGQGGLNTIYF	TGTGCCAGCAGTTACGGACAGGGGGGTTTAAACACCATATATTTT
TRBV18	NA	NA	TRBJ1-1	CASSPPGRAPNTEAFF	TGTGCCAGCTCACCACCGGGCAGGGCCCCGAACACTGAAGCTTTCTTT
TRBV19	NA	once	TRBJ1-3	CASIPPGSSGNTIYF	TGTGCCAGTATCCCTCCAGGTAGCTCTGGAAACACCATATATTTT
TRBV7-2	NA	NA	TRBJ1-5	CASSPYGREGNQPQHF	TGTGCCAGCAGCCCCTACGGCAGGGAAGGCAATCAGCCCCAGCATTTT
TRBV23-1	TRBD1	NA	TRBJ2-7	CASSWLKGQGRYEQYF	TGCGCCAGCAGCTGGCTAAAGGGACAGGGGAGATACGAGCAGTACTTC
TRBV19	TRBD1	NA	TRBJ1-3	CASSQSTGVGNTIYF	TGTGCCAGTAGTCAGAGCACAGGGGTTGGAAACACCATATATTTT
TRBV30	NA	NA	TRBJ1-2	CAWTQGKNYTF	TGTGCCTGGACTCAGGGAAAGAACTACACCTTC
TRBV6-2/TRBV6-3	TRBD2	NA	TRBJ2-7	CASSYFTSGFYEQYF	TGTGCCAGCAGTTACTTCACTAGCGGTTTCTACGAGCAGTACTTC
TRBV7-2	TRBD2	once	TRBJ2-5	CASSLAQASGAFGETQYF	TGTGCCAGCAGCTTAGCGCAGGCTAGCGGGGCTTTTGGGGAGACCCAGTACTTC
TRBV27	NA	NA	TRBJ1-1	CASSPEGAANTEAFF	TGTGCCAGCAGCCCCGAGGGTGCGGCGAACACTGAAGCTTTCTTT
TRBV3-1/TRBV3-2	NA	NA	TRBJ1-2	CASSLSTGTYGYTF	TGTGCCAGCAGCTTATCGACAGGTACCTATGGCTACACCTTC